Following are 14 T cell receptor beta chains from one sample sequenced in a study of T cells in Graves' hyperthyroidism and ophthalmopathy. Amplification targeted TCR beta CDR3 regions from RNA transcripts. First-round RT-PCR with HTBI primers amplified the TCR CDR3 region. TCRdb used MiXCR to reprocess the multiplex PCR reads, holding one entry per CDR3 protein. The data hold roughly 57,000 distinct CDR3 sequences, with approximately 53% observed a single time. Sequenced sample: blood. All receptors derive from a woman aged 55-75 years with Graves' ophthalmopathy.

Note on this clonotype: One end of the junction fails to match germline, which may point to a read error. The chain employs TRBV5-1 and TRBJ1-4, with D possibly being TRBD1 (6 bases). The CDR3 length is 14 residues. Germline V gene data show CDR1 as SGHRS and CDR2 as YFSETQ. The CDR3 sequence is CASSPGTTDEKLFF. DNA for the CDR3: TGCGCCAGCAGCCCAGGGACAACTGATGAAAAACTGTTTTTT.

This clonotype was seen many times. The J gene is TRBJ1-3, the V gene TRBV20-1; TRBD1 matches at 11 bases. The CDR3 is 13 amino acids. The germline CDR1 and CDR2 sequences are DFQATT and SNEGSKA (reference sequence). V shed 5 bases, J shed 5 bases, and the junction held 2 bases outside the gene matches. CDR3 nucleotides: TGCAGTGCTGGGACAGGGGGGAGAAACACCATATATTTT. This codes for CSAGTGGRNTIYF.

Ten or more counts support this clonotype. The chain recombines TRBV4-1 with TRBJ2-1, with TRBD2 identical over 8 bases. The trim removed 3 bases at V and 9 bases at J, leaving 16 bases unmatched. Germline V gene sequence: CDR1 MGHRA, CDR2 YSYEKL. CDR3 length: 17 residues. The CDR3 loop reads CASSHWTAGTRSREQFF. As DNA, the CDR3 is TGCGCCAGCAGCCATTGGACCGCCGGGACTAGGTCTCGTGAGCAGTTCTTC.

The chain joins TRBV7-8 to TRBJ1-3; no definite D call. The germline V and J ends were trimmed by 4 bases and 0 bases, with 7 bases remaining between them. CDR3 length: 14 residues. Per germline, CDR1 SGHVS and CDR2 FQNEAQ. CDR3 sequence: CASSYRVSGNTIYF. In DNA form, the CDR3 reads TGTGCCAGCAGCTATAGAGTCTCTGGAAACACCATATATTTT.

Many counts were recorded for this clonotype. This chain joins TRBV9 and TRBJ1-2, with D hard to call. V shed 4 bases and J shed 0 bases, with 10 bases lying between them. The CDR3 contains 14 residues. Germline values: CDR1 SGDLS, CDR2 YYNGEE. DNA of the CDR3: TGTGCCAGCAGCCCAGAAGGTTCTAACTATGGCTACACCTTC. Translating gives CASSPEGSNYGYTF.

V gene TRBV5-1 combines with J gene TRBJ2-5; 9 bases match TRBD2. V dropped 0 bases and J dropped 5; count of bases not matched to a gene: 2. This CDR3 contains 14 residues. The germline V gene encodes CDR1 SGHRS and CDR2 YFSETQ. As DNA, the CDR3 is TGCGCCAGCAGCTTGGGGACTAGCGCGGAGACCCAGTACTTC. This translates into CASSLGTSAETQYF. The full variable domain, with the rest looked up from reference TRBV5-1 and TRBJ2-5, is KAGVTQTPRYLIKTRGQQVTLSCSPISGHRSVSWYQQTPGQGLQFLFEYFSETQRNKGNFPGRFSGRQFSNSRSEMNVSTLELGDSALYLCASSLGTSAETQYFGPGTRLLVL.

Turning to this clonotype: Since the CDR3 does not end with the conserved phenylalanine or tryptophan, this likely comes from a read error. The limits of the CDR3 on the DNA are not certain, so only TCRdb's listed CDR3 is given. The chain combines TRBV6-4 with TRBJ2-6; the table's D gene call, TRBD1, was not cross checked with the DNA. From its first to its last residue, the CDR3 has 8 amino acids. Germline V gene lookup returns CDR1 MRHNA and CDR2 SNTAGT. CDR3: CASSPGTS.

This clonotype was seen ten or more times. This rearrangement joins TRBV4-3 to TRBJ1-6; 10 bases map to TRBD1. The CDR3 has 17 amino acids. CDR1 is LGHNA, CDR2 YSLEER, per germline. V shed 3 bases and J 6 bases; nucleotides not matched to a gene: 8. CDR3 DNA: TGCGCCAGCAGCCAGGGCAATCGACAGGGGGCTAATTCACCCCTCCACTTT. Translated, it gives CASSQGNRQGANSPLHF.

V and J are TRBV2 and TRBJ1-1, with D perhaps TRBD1 (5 bases). The CDR3 length is 15 residues. Trimming pared 6 bases from V and 1 base from J, leaving 15 bases between. CDR1 and CDR2 from the germline V gene are SNHLY and FYNNEI. The CDR3 spells CASSRTTTANTEAFF. The DNA of the CDR3 is TGTGCCAGCAGCCGCACAACGACAGCGAACACTGAAGCTTTCTTT.

In this sample, this clonotype turned up many times. V and J are TRBV6-2 or TRBV6-3 and TRBJ1-2; D is uncertain. V gave up 5 bases and J gave up 8 bases, with 15 bases separating them. The germline gives CDR1 MNHEY, CDR2 SVGEGT. There are 13 residues in the CDR3. Written as DNA, the CDR3 is TGTGCCAGCAGTGCAACAGAAATCCGCGGCTACACCTTC. Amino acids: CASSATEIRGYTF.

This clonotype was recorded many times. The rearrangement joins TRBV12-5 to TRBJ2-3; TRBD2 is a possible D gene (6 bases). V lost 6 bases and J 3 bases, leaving 10 bases between the germline ends. The CDR3 is 13 residues long. Germline CDR1 reads LGHNT; CDR2 reads FRNRAP. CDR3 loop: CASGLAETDTQYF. The CDR3 region has the DNA TGTGCTAGTGGCTTAGCGGAGACAGATACGCAGTATTTT.

The chain is built from TRBV24-1 and TRBJ1-4, with TRBD1 matching over 7 bases. CDR1 is KGHDR and CDR2 is SFDVKD in the germline V gene. The CDR3 totals 15 residues. V was pared by 3 bases and J by 7 bases, with 7 bases of the junction left unmatched. In DNA form, the CDR3 reads TGTGCCACCAGTGATCCCCAGGGGGGAGGTGAAAAACTGTTTTTT. Translated, it gives CATSDPQGGGEKLFF.

On this clonotype: Relative to the germline gene, one junction end is altered; a read error may explain this. The chain carries TRBV20-1 and TRBJ2-7; 15 positions agree with TRBD2. The CDR3 extends over 17 amino acids. From germline, CDR1 is DFQATT and CDR2 SNEGSKA (reference sequence). The CDR3 DNA is TGCGGTGCTAGAGCCCCTTTGGGACTAGCGGGAGGCTACGAGCAGTACTTC. Translating gives CGARAPLGLAGGYEQYF.

This clonotype was recorded a few times. The chain uses TRBV24-1 and TRBJ1-5, with TRBD1 identical over 7 bases. The V gene's germline CDR1 is KGHDR and CDR2 SFDVKD. The V and J ends lost 6 bases and 5 bases, in that order; junction bases with no gene match: 3. There are 13 residues in the CDR3. As DNA, the CDR3 is TGTGCCACCAGTCCAGGGGGTGATCAGCCCCAGCATTTT. Translation: CATSPGGDQPQHF.